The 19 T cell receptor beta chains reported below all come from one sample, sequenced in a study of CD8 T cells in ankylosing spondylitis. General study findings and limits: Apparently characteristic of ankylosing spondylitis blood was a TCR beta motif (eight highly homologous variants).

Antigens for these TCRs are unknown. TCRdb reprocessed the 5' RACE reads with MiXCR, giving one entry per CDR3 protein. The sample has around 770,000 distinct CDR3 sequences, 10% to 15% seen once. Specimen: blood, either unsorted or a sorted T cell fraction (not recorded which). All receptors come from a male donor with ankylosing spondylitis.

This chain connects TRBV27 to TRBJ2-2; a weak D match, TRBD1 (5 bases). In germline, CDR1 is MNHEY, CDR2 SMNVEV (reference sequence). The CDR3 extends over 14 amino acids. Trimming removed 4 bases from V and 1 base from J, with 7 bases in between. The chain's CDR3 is CASSSQENTGELFF. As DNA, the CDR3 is TGTGCCAGCAGTTCACAGGAGAACACCGGGGAGCTGTTTTTT.

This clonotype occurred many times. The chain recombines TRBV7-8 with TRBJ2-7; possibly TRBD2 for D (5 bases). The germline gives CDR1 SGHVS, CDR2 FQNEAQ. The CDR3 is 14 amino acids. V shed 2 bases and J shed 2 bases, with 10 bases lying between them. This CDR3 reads CASSLTVTTYEQYF. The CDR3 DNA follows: TGTGCCAGCAGCTTAACAGTGACTACCTACGAGCAGTACTTC.

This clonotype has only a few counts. Here the CDR3 reads CASSSVQGAQETQYF. In DNA form, the CDR3 reads TGTGCCAGCAGTTCCGTTCAGGGGGCTCAAGAGACCCAGTACTTC. V usage is TRBV5-6 and J usage is TRBJ2-5; 8 bases map to TRBD1. The CDR3 runs 15 residues. V lost 5 bases, J lost 2 bases, and 8 bases stayed unmatched. The germline CDR1 and CDR2 sequences are SGHDT and YYEEEE.

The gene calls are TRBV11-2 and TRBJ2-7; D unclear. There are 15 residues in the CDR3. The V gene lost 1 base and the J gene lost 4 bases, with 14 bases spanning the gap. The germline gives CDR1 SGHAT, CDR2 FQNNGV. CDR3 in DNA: TGTGCCAGCAGCTTAGTTCCGTACAGAACTTACGAGCAGTACTTC. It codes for CASSLVPYRTYEQYF.

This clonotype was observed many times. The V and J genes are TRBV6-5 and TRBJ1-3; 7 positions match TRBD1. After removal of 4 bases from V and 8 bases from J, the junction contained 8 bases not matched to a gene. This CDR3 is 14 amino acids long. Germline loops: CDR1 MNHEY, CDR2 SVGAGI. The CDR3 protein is CASSSRDRVHTIYF. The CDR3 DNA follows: TGTGCCAGCAGTTCTAGGGACAGAGTACACACCATATATTTT.

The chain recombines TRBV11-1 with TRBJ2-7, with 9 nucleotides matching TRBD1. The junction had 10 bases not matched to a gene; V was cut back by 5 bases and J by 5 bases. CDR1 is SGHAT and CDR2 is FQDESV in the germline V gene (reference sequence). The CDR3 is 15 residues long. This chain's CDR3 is CASSQYGTGKNEQYF. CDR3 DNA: TGTGCCAGCAGCCAATACGGGACAGGGAAAAACGAGCAGTACTTC.

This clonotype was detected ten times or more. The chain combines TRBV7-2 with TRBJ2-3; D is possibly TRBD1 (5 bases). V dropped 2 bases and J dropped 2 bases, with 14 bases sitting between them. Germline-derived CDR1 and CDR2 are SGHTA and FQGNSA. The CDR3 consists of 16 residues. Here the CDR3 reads CASSLPGARNTDTQYF. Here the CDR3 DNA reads TGTGCCAGCAGCTTACCTGGGGCTAGAAACACAGATACGCAGTATTTT.

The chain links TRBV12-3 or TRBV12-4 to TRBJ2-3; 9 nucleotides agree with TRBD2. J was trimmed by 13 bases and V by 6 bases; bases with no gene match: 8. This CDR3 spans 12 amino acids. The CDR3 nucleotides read TGTGCCAGCAGCCCTGGGACTAGCAGGGAGTATTTT. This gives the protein CASSPGTSREYF.

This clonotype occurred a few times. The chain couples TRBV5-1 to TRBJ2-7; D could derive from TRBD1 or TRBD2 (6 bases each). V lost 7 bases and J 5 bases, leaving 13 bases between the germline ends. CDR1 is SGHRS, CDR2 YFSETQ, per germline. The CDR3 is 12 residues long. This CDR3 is CASQAEGDEQYF. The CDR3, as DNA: TGCGCCAGCCAAGCGGAGGGGGACGAGCAGTACTTC.

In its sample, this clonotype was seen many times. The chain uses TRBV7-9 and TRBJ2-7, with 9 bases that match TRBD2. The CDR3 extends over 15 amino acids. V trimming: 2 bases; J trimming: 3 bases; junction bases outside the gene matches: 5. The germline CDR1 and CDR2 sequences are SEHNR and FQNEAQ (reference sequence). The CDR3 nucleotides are TGTGCCAGCAGCTTAAGTCTAGCGGGGAACTACGAGCAGTACTTC. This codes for CASSLSLAGNYEQYF.

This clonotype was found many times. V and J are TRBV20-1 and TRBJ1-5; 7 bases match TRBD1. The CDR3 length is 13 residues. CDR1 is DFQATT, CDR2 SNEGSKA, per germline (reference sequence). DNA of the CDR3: TGCAGCCTCAAGGAGGGGGCGGAACAGCCCCAGCATTTT. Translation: CSLKEGAEQPQHF.

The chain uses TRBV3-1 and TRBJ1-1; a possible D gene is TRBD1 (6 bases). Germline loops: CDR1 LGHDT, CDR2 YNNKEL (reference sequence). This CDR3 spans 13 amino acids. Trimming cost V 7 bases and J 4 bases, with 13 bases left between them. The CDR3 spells CASTPGGRTEAFF. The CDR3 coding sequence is TGTGCCAGCACCCCCGGGGGGCGCACTGAAGCTTTCTTT.

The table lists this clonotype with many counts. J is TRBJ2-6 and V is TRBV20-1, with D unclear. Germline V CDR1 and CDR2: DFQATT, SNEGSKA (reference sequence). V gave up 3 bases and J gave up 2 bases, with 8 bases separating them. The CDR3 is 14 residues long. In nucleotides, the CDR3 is TGCAGTGCTAGTTCAAGGACTGGGGCCAACGTCCTGACTTTC. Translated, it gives CSASSRTGANVLTF.

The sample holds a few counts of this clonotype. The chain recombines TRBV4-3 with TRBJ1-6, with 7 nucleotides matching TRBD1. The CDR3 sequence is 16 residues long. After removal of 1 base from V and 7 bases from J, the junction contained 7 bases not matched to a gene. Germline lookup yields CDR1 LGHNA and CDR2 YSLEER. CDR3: CASSQAAGTANSPLHF. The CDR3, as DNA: TGCGCCAGCAGCCAAGCAGCCGGGACAGCCAATTCACCCCTCCACTTT.

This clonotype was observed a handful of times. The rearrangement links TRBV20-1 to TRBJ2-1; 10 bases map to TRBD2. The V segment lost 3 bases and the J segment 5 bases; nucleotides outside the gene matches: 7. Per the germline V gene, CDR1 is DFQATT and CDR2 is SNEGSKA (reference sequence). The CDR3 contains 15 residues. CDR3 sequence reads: CSASWASGSHNEQFF. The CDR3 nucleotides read TGCAGTGCTAGTTGGGCTAGCGGGAGCCACAATGAGCAGTTCTTC.

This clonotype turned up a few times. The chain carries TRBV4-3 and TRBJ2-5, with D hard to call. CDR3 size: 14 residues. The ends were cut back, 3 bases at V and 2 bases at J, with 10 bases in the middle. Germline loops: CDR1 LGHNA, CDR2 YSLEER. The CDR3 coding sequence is TGCGCCAGCAGCCACGACACACATCAAGAGACCCAGTACTTC. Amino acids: CASSHDTHQETQYF.

The CDR3 reads CASSQISGYGYTF. In DNA, the CDR3 is TGTGCCAGCAGCCAAATTTCAGGGTATGGCTACACCTTC. The chain uses TRBV7-2 and TRBJ1-2; tentative D call: TRBD1 (5 bases). Trimming stripped 5 bases from V and 5 bases from J, with 12 bases between. CDR3 size: 13 residues. Germline CDR1 SGHTA, CDR2 FQGNSA.

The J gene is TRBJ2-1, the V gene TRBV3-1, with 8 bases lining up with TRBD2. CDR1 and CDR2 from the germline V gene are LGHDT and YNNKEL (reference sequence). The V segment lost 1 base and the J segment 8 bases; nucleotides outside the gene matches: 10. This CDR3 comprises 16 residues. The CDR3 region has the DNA TGTGCCAGCAGCCAAGCCCGGACTAGCCTTACCGATGAGCAGTTCTTC. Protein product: CASSQARTSLTDEQFF.

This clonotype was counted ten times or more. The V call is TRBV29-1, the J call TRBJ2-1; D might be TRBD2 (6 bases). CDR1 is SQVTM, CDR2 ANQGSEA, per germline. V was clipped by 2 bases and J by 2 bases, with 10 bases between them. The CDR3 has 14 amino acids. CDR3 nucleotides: TGCAGCGTTGAATTAGCGGTCCCCTACAATGAGCAGTTCTTC. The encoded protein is CSVELAVPYNEQFF.